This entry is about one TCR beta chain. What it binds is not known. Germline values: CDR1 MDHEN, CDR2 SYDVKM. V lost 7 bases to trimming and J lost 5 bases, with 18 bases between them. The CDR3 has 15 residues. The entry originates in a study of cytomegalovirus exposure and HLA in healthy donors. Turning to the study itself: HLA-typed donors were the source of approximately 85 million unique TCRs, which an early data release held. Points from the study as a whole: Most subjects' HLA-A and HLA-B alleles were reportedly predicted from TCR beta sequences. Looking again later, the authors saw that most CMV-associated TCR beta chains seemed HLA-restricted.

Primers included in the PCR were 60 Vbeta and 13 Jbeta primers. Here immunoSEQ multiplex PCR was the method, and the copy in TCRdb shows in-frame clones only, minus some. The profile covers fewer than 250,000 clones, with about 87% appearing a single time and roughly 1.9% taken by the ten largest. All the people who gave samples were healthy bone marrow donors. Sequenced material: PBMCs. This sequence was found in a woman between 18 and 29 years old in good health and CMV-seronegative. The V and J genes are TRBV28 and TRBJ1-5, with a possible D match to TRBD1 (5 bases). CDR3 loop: CASTSGGGEDQPQHF. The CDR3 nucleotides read TGTGCCAGCACCTCGGGGGGGGGAGAAGATCAGCCCCAGCATTTT.